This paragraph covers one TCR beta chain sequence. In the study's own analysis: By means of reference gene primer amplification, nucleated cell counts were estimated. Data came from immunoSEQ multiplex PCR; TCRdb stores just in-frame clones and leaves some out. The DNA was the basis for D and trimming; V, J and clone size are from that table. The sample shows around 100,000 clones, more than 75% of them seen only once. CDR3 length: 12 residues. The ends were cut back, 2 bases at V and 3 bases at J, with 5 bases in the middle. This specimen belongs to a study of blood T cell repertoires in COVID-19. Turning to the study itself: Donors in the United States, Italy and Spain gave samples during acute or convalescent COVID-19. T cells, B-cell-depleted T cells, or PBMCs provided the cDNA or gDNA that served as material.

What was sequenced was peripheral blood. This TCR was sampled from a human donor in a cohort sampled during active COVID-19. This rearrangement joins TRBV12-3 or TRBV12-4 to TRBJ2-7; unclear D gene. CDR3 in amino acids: CASSLTSYEQYF. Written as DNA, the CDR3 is TGTGCCAGCAGTTTAACCAGCTACGAGCAGTACTTC.